The next 10 T cell receptor beta chains were all read from a single sample in a study of T cells expressing NK-cell markers. TCRdb reprocessed the 5' RACE reads and reports one entry per CDR3 protein, with no DNA. This sample contains 550,000 or so distinct CDR3 sequences. The sample was blood T cells: a sorted CD56 or NKG2C T cell subset, CD4+ or CD8+ T cells, or bulk PBMC T cells (not recorded which). These receptors were collected from a man younger than 30 in good health.

The chain recombines TRBV7-6 with TRBJ2-1; as DNA is missing, the TRBD2 call by TCRdb cannot be tested. The CDR3 loop spans 18 amino acids. CDR1 SGHVS and CDR2 FNYEAQ come from the germline V gene. CDR3 residues: CASSLAGLAGGVYNEQFF.

The V call is TRBV21-1, the J call TRBJ2-3; TCRdb reports TRBD1, a call that lacks DNA to check it against. TRBV21-1 is annotated as a pseudogene. This CDR3 has 18 amino acids. Here the CDR3 reads CASSKALDRVWGTDTQYF.

This chain connects TRBV20-1 to TRBJ2-7; TCRdb selects TRBD2, and the lack of DNA leaves this call unchecked. Germline V gene data show CDR1 as DFQATT and CDR2 as SNEGSKA (reference sequence). The CDR3 loop spans 15 amino acids. CDR3 sequence reads: CSARANSGTRYEQYF.

CDR3 protein: CASSARGGSTNEKLFF. The chain carries TRBV28 and TRBJ1-4; the TCRdb call, TRBD1, lacks DNA for checking. CDR1 MDHEN and CDR2 SYDVKM come from the germline V gene. CDR3 size: 16 residues.

This chain connects TRBV7-9 to TRBJ1-2; absent DNA, TCRdb's TRBD1 call cannot be checked. CDR1 and CDR2 (germline): SEHNR, FQNEAQ (reference sequence). The CDR3 runs 14 residues. CDR3 residues: CASSPERGREGYTF.

This sequence joins TRBV7-2 and TRBJ1-3. CDR1 and CDR2 from the germline V gene are SGHTA and FQGNSA. The length of the CDR3 is 16 residues. CDR3 region: CASSLAPTFSGNTIYF.

The chain is built from TRBV12-3 or TRBV12-4 and TRBJ1-4. The CDR3 contains 15 residues. CDR3 loop: CASSSRGNPNEKLFF.

The CDR3 spells CASSNPVRSYEQYF. The chain has TRBV5-4 and TRBJ2-7; the D call of TRBD1 rests on TCRdb alone, since no DNA is present to check it. Germline-derived CDR1 and CDR2 are SGHNT and YYREEE (reference sequence). This CDR3 has 14 residues.

This sequence joins TRBV20-1 and TRBJ2-7; TCRdb gives TRBD2 as the D gene, but with no DNA this cannot be confirmed. The CDR3 has 13 residues. Germline CDR1 is DFQATT and CDR2 is SNEGSKA (reference sequence). CDR3 protein: CSARLAGGLEQYF.

The CDR3 protein is CSVEEVKVTEAFF. This chain joins TRBV29-1 and TRBJ1-1. The CDR3 totals 13 residues. Germline assignment: CDR1 SQVTM and CDR2 ANQGSEA.